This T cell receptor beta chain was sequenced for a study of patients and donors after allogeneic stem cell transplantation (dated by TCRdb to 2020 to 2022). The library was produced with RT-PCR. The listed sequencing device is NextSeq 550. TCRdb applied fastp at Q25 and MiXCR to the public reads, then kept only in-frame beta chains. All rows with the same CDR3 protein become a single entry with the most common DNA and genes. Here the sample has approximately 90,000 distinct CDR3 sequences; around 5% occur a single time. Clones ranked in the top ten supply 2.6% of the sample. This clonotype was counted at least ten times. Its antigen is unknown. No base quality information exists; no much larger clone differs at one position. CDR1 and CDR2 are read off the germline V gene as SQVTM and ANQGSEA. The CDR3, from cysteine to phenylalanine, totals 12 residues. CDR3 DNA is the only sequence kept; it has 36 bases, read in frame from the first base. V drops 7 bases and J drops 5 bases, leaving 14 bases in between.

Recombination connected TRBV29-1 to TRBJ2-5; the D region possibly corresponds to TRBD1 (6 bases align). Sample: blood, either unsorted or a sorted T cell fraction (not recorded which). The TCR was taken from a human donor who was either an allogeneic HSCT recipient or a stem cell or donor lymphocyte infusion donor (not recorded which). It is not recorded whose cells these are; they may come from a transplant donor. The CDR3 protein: CSAGASGETQYF. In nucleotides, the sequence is TGCAGCGCAGGGGCGTCAGGCGAGACCCAGTACTTC.